One sample yielded the 29 T cell receptor beta chains listed below, sequenced in a study of blood T cells in healthy people across ages. Sample-barcoded 5' priming and a J-beta primer mix drove a second PCR of roughly 7 to 11 cycles. TCRdb reprocessed the 5' RACE reads via MiXCR and lists one record per CDR3 protein. Of more than 1.4 million distinct CDR3 sequences listed, roughly 40% are singletons. Sequencing used blood. Receptor source: a woman aged 18-29 years in good health.

This chain joins TRBV4-1 and TRBJ2-1; 9 nucleotides agree with TRBD2. Germline trimming cut 1 base from V and 5 bases from J; bases unmatched to any gene: 15. This CDR3 has 19 residues. Germline V CDR1 and CDR2: MGHRA, YSYEKL. CDR3 sequence reads: CASSQGGGGGKVVHNEQFF. The CDR3 DNA sequence: TGCGCCAGCAGCCAAGGGGGCGGGGGGGGCAAGGTCGTACACAATGAGCAGTTCTTC.

The chain carries TRBV5-1 and TRBJ2-7; 9 bases are shared with TRBD2. J lost 0 bases, V lost 4 bases, and 5 bases had no gene match. The CDR3 is made up of 15 amino acids. Germline V lookup: CDR1 SGHRS, CDR2 YFSETQ. Here the CDR3 reads CASSPSGISSYEQYF. As DNA, the CDR3 is TGCGCCAGCAGCCCTAGCGGGATCAGCTCCTACGAGCAGTACTTC.

This clonotype has just a few counts. The chain carries TRBV29-1 and TRBJ2-1, with 9 bases fitting TRBD2. The J call may be incorrect, as the DNA end agrees better with TRBJ2-7. Germline assignment: CDR1 SQVTM and CDR2 ANQGSEA. This CDR3 region has 16 residues. In DNA form, the CDR3 reads TGCAGCGTTGTTAGCGGGAGATCCTCCTCCTACAATGAGCAGTACTTC. This encodes CSVVSGRSSSYNEQYF.

The genes are TRBV7-2 and TRBJ2-1; D tentatively fits TRBD1 or TRBD2 (5 bases each). This CDR3 region has 13 residues. The V gene lost 6 bases and the J gene lost 10 bases, with 16 bases spanning the gap. Germline CDR1 SGHTA, CDR2 FQGNSA. The CDR3 loop is CASREAGTPEQFF. CDR3 DNA sequence: TGTGCCAGCAGAGAAGCCGGGACCCCCGAGCAGTTCTTC.

V gene TRBV7-2 combines with J gene TRBJ2-4; TRBD2 aligns across 7 bases. After removal of 5 bases from V and 0 bases from J, the junction contained 13 bases not matched to a gene. The CDR3 is made up of 18 amino acids. In germline, CDR1 is SGHTA, CDR2 FQGNSA. The CDR3 sequence is CASSLGGVACGAKNIQYF. Here the CDR3 DNA reads TGTGCCAGCAGCCTGGGAGGGGTGGCGTGTGGAGCCAAAAACATTCAGTACTTC.

V and J are TRBV5-1 and TRBJ1-1; 7 nucleotides align to TRBD1. The ends lost 3 bases at V and 0 bases at J; junction bases unmatched: 11. Germline CDR1 SGHRS, CDR2 YFSETQ. The CDR3 is 17 residues long. The CDR3 DNA reads as TGCGCCAGCAGCTCCGGTCCCCGGACAGGAATGAACACTGAAGCTTTCTTT. Amino acids: CASSSGPRTGMNTEAFF.

V and J are TRBV20-1 and TRBJ2-7, with D tentatively TRBD1 (5 bases). The J call is uncertain, as TRBJ2-5 better fits the DNA end. The CDR3 sequence is 15 residues long. The germline V gene has CDR1 DFQATT and CDR2 SNEGSKA (reference sequence). The CDR3 nucleotides are TGCAGTGCTAGAGCCCGGCAGGGCCTGGACGAGACCCAGTACTTC. Protein: CSARARQGLDETQYF.

This chain connects TRBV20-1 to TRBJ2-5, with D maybe TRBD2 (6 bases). Trimming removed 4 bases at V and 3 bases at J, with 12 bases between. Germline CDR1 DFQATT, CDR2 SNEGSKA (reference sequence). CDR3 length equals 13 residues. CDR3: CSAMEGREETQYF. The CDR3, as DNA: TGCAGTGCTATGGAGGGGCGGGAAGAGACCCAGTACTTC.

The chain joins TRBV19 to TRBJ2-7; D gene uncertain. The CDR3 consists of 14 residues. With 5 bases removed from V and 7 bases from J, the gap between germline ends came to 18 bases. Germline CDR1 LNHDA, CDR2 SQIVND (reference sequence). CDR3 region: CASSVGKNPTEQYF. The CDR3 DNA reads as TGTGCCAGTAGTGTTGGGAAGAACCCTACTGAGCAGTACTTC.

There are a few counts of this clonotype. The chain links TRBV7-9 to TRBJ2-3; TRBD1 might be the D (5 bases). The germline gives CDR1 SEHNR, CDR2 FQNEAQ (reference sequence). CDR3 length: 13 amino acids. Between the trimmed V and J ends, which lost 3 bases and 6 bases, there was a span of 10 bases. The CDR3 nucleotides read TGTGCCAGCAGCTTGGAGACAGCCGATACGCAGTATTTT. This encodes CASSLETADTQYF.

The V and J genes are TRBV4-1 and TRBJ2-7; D may match TRBD1 or TRBD2 (5 bases each). This CDR3 contains 14 residues. Deletions cut 1 base from V and 4 bases from J, with 11 bases between. Germline V gives CDR1 MGHRA, CDR2 YSYEKL. CDR3 nucleotides: TGCGCCAGCAGCCAAGCGGGGCCTGCATACGAGCAGTACTTC. Amino acid sequence: CASSQAGPAYEQYF.

In its sample, this clonotype was seen many times. A read error may account for a junction end that differs from germline. The chain recombines TRBV18 with TRBJ2-5, with 10 bases identical to TRBD2. Germline CDR1 and CDR2: KGHSH and LQKENI. This CDR3 region has 14 residues. CDR3 in amino acids: CASSPTSGQETQYF. CDR3 nucleotides: TGCGCCAGCAGCCCGACTAGCGGGCAAGAGACCCAGTACTTC.

Only a few counts were recorded for this clonotype. The chain employs TRBV3-1 and TRBJ2-7; 10 positions match TRBD2. Trimming removed 0 bases from V and 6 bases from J; junction bases left unmatched: 8. The germline CDR1 and CDR2 sequences are LGHDT and YNNKEL (reference sequence). There are 16 residues in the CDR3. CDR3 DNA sequence: TGTGCCAGCAGCCAAGAAGGAGCGGGGGGGCGTAGCGAGCAGTACTTC. Its translation is CASSQEGAGGRSEQYF.

This clonotype has just a few counts. This chain uses TRBV30 with TRBJ2-3; perhaps D is TRBD1 or TRBD2 (6 bases each). The CDR3 consists of 15 residues. Trimming cost V 3 bases and J 0 bases, with 13 bases left between them. Germline assignment: CDR1 GTSNPN and CDR2 SVGIG (reference sequence). In DNA, the CDR3 is TGTGCCTGGAGGCAACGGGGGCAGAGCACAGATACGCAGTATTTT. It yields the protein CAWRQRGQSTDTQYF.

This clonotype was seen a few times. This chain uses TRBV29-1 with TRBJ2-7; 8 positions agree with TRBD1. Germline CDR1 and CDR2: SQVTM and ANQGSEA. This CDR3 is built from 13 residues. J lost 0 bases, V lost 6 bases, and 4 bases had no gene match. In DNA, the CDR3 is TGCAGCGTGACTACAGGGGGCTCCTACGAGCAGTACTTC. Amino acids: CSVTTGGSYEQYF.

The genes are TRBV7-3 and TRBJ2-5; D possibly corresponds to TRBD2 (6 bases). Germline lookup yields CDR1 SGHTA and CDR2 FQGTGA. The V end lost 3 bases, the J end lost 11 bases, and 28 bases lay between the germline ends. The CDR3 is made up of 17 amino acids. The CDR3 DNA sequence: TGTGCCAGCAGCTTGATGGGCGGCGGGGCGTCCTACAATGAGCAGTACTTC. This gives the protein CASSLMGGGASYNEQYF.

The CDR3 is CASSLVGSTGTQYF. In DNA, the CDR3 is TGTGCCAGCAGTTTAGTAGGGTCCACGGGTACGCAGTATTTT. This chain joins TRBV12-3 or TRBV12-4 and TRBJ2-3; D is uncertain. Deletions cut 1 base from V and 8 bases from J, with 13 bases between. The CDR3 sequence is 14 residues long.

This chain joins TRBV2 and TRBJ1-1; 8 positions agree with TRBD1. V shed 10 bases, J shed 0 bases, and the junction held 4 bases outside the gene matches. Germline CDR1 reads SNHLY; CDR2 reads FYNNEI. The CDR3 has 13 residues. For the CDR3, the DNA is TGTGCCACCTGGGGACAGGTGAACACTGAAGCTTTCTTT. Amino acids: CATWGQVNTEAFF.

The chain links TRBV10-2 to TRBJ2-3; D gene uncertain. CDR3 length: 15 amino acids. The germline V and J ends were trimmed by 0 bases and 9 bases, with 16 bases remaining between them. Germline V CDR1 and CDR2: WSHSY, SAAADI. The CDR3 spells CASSESSIMPPTQYF. As DNA, the CDR3 is TGCGCCAGCAGTGAGTCCTCGATAATGCCGCCGACGCAGTATTTT.

The chain employs TRBV7-2 and TRBJ2-4, with 10 bases fitting TRBD2. The J call may be mistaken, given a closer DNA end match to TRBJ2-7. The length of the CDR3 is 16 residues. CDR1 and CDR2 (germline): SGHTA, FQGNSA. The CDR3 DNA reads TGTGCCAGCAGCCACCGGACTAGCGGAAAGGTCTGCGAGCAGTACTTC. Translating it yields CASSHRTSGKVCEQYF.

This clonotype has more than one count but fewer than ten. The chain combines TRBV3-1 with TRBJ1-2; 7 nucleotides align to TRBD1. Trimming removed 1 base from V and 6 bases from J; junction bases left unmatched: 5. CDR3 length equals 14 residues. Germline V gene data show CDR1 as LGHDT and CDR2 as YNNKEL (reference sequence). CDR3 protein: CASSQVGGGNGYTF. CDR3 in DNA: TGTGCCAGCAGCCAAGTTGGAGGGGGCAATGGCTACACCTTC.

In regard to this clonotype: This may come from a read error, since a much larger clone is one base off. The chain employs TRBV12-3 or TRBV12-4 and TRBJ2-1; 8 bases map to TRBD2. Losses at the gene ends were 5 bases for V and 8 bases for J; bases not matched to a gene: 8. The CDR3 is made up of 14 amino acids. The chain's CDR3 is CASSVTSGTDEQFF. The DNA of the CDR3 is TGTGCCAGCAGTGTAACTAGCGGCACGGATGAGCAGTTCTTC.

The sample holds a few counts of this clonotype. V usage is TRBV20-1 and J usage is TRBJ2-7, with D perhaps being TRBD1 or TRBD2 (5 bases each). Germline V gives CDR1 DFQATT, CDR2 SNEGSKA (reference sequence). V lost 7 bases to trimming and J lost 3 bases, with 22 bases between them. The CDR3 consists of 15 residues. The CDR3 protein is CSVRGAWDSSYEQYF. CDR3 nucleotide sequence: TGCAGTGTCAGAGGGGCATGGGATTCGAGCTACGAGCAGTACTTC.

The V and J genes are TRBV28 and TRBJ2-3, with unresolved D. CDR3 length: 15 residues. V lost 2 bases and J 0 bases, leaving 9 bases between the germline ends. Germline CDR1 is MDHEN and CDR2 is SYDVKM. The CDR3 DNA follows: TGTGCCAGCAGTTTAGTTTCGGTTAGCACAGATACGCAGTATTTT. This encodes CASSLVSVSTDTQYF.

This clonotype was seen more than once but under ten times. The chain carries TRBV12-3 or TRBV12-4 and TRBJ1-1; 8 bases match TRBD1. The ends lost 3 bases at V and 0 bases at J; junction bases unmatched: 24. The CDR3 runs 22 residues. In nucleotides, the CDR3 is TGTGCCAGCAGTTTCGTCAGGGCAGGGGGCCTCATTCTCCCCTTCATGAACACTGAAGCTTTCTTT. Its translation is CASSFVRAGGLILPFMNTEAFF.

The CDR3 spells CASSPSGGRTEAFF. The CDR3 bases are TGTGCCAGCAGCCCTTCGGGGGGCCGCACTGAAGCTTTCTTT. The chain recombines TRBV4-2 with TRBJ1-1; weak D call: TRBD1 (6 bases). The germline V gene has CDR1 LGHNA and CDR2 YNFKEQ. With 4 bases removed from V and 4 bases from J, the gap between germline ends came to 13 bases. The CDR3 has 14 amino acids.

The chain uses TRBV7-3 and TRBJ1-6; D ambiguous. This CDR3 has 15 amino acids. Between the trimmed V and J ends, which lost 5 bases and 8 bases, there was a span of 16 bases. Germline V gives CDR1 SGHTA, CDR2 FQGTGA. DNA for the CDR3: TGTGCCAGCAGCCCCCAGGCGGGGTGGGATTCACCCCTCCACTTT. Protein: CASSPQAGWDSPLHF.

This clonotype was counted between two and nine times. The gene calls are TRBV5-1 and TRBJ1-6; D call uncertain. V dropped 0 bases and J dropped 7 bases, with 5 bases sitting between them. The CDR3 covers 13 residues. In germline, CDR1 is SGHRS, CDR2 YFSETQ. CDR3 residues: CASSLDTNSPLHF. The DNA of the CDR3 is TGCGCCAGCAGCTTGGACACCAATTCACCCCTCCACTTT.

Concerning this clonotype: A much larger clone differs by one base, so this may be a read error. The rearrangement joins TRBV10-3 to TRBJ2-3, with D possibly being TRBD2 (5 bases). The CDR3 runs to 14 residues. Germline loops: CDR1 ENHRY, CDR2 SYGVKD. The CDR3 nucleotides read TGTGCCCTCCAGGCGGGCAGCAGCACAGATACGCGGTATTTT. This translates into CALQAGSSTDTRYF.